This TCR beta chain is drawn from a study of OX40 agonist ivuxolimab in advanced cancers. Study summary: Ivuxolimab, an agonist antibody against OX40 (CD134), was given to patients. Study results and caveats: Averaging showed that CD8+ T cells had more expanded clones than CD4+ did. Also showing low normalized T-cell clonal expansion were some of the nonresponders.

In the case of this clone: What it binds is not known.

Data came from immunoSEQ multiplex PCR; TCRdb stores just in-frame clones and leaves some out. The data show about 91,000 clones, approximately 88% seen once. CDR1 and CDR2 from the germline V gene are MNHNS and SASEGT. This CDR3 region has 15 residues. V lost 6 bases and J 1 base, leaving 15 bases between the germline ends. V and J are TRBV6-1 and TRBJ1-1; D not resolved. The specimen comprised CD4+ or CD8+ T cells sorted from blood, sampled in a trial of the OX40 agonist ivuxolimab. This clonotype was obtained from an adult with an advanced solid tumor such as melanoma, head and neck, liver or kidney cancer. The CDR3 spells CASSEAFRQNTEAFF. The CDR3 coding sequence is TGTGCCAGCAGCGAGGCCTTTCGGCAGAACACTGAAGCTTTCTTT.